The 20 T cell receptor beta chains listed next were all sequenced from one sample in a study of cytomegalovirus exposure and HLA in healthy donors. Amplification used 60 Vbeta primers and 13 Jbeta primers. The protocol was immunoSEQ multiplex PCR, while the TCRdb copy is restricted to in-frame clones and leaves out a portion. The sample yields 150,000 to 200,000 clones, more than 70% seen once. The material sequenced was PBMCs. The receptors here all came from a man aged 35-49 years in good health and CMV-seropositive.

V gene TRBV5-4 combines with J gene TRBJ2-7; 7 positions match TRBD1. The J segment lost 4 bases and the V segment lost 4 bases, leaving 17 bases of the junction unmatched. This CDR3 has 17 residues. CDR1 SGHNT and CDR2 YYREEE come from the germline V gene (reference sequence). The CDR3 loop is CASSRPSPGQLGYEQYF. The CDR3 bases are TGTGCCAGCAGCCGCCCCTCGCCGGGACAGTTGGGGTACGAGCAGTACTTC.

This clone was seen only once. The rearrangement joins TRBV2 to TRBJ2-5; 11 bases agree with TRBD2. CDR3 size: 15 residues. Germline V gene lookup returns CDR1 SNHLY and CDR2 FYNNEI. With V trimmed by 4 bases and J by 4 bases, 5 bases remained unmatched. CDR3 region: CASSVLAGVGETQYF. CDR3 bases: TGTGCCAGCAGTGTACTAGCGGGAGTGGGAGAGACCCAGTACTTC.

This clone turned up a few times. The germline gene is not matched at one end of the junction; a read error may be the cause. The gene calls are TRBV7-7 and TRBJ2-1; TRBD2 matches 14 bases. The CDR3 covers 15 residues. The V gene's germline CDR1 is SSHAT and CDR2 FNYEAQ (reference sequence). CDR3 loop: CASSPGLAGANEQFF. In nucleotides, the CDR3 is TGTGCTAGCAGCCCGGGACTAGCGGGAGCCAATGAGCAGTTCTTC.

The chain couples TRBV19 to TRBJ1-5; a possible D gene is TRBD1 (6 bases). Germline-derived CDR1 and CDR2 are LNHDA and SQIVND (reference sequence). Trimming removed 8 bases at V and 4 bases at J, with 15 bases between. The CDR3 has 14 amino acids. CDR3 DNA: TGTGCCAGTGAGCGGGGGGCTGGAAATCAGCCCCAGCATTTT. Its translation: CASERGAGNQPQHF. Full variable domain (outside the CDR3, taken from reference TRBV19 and TRBJ1-5): DGGITQSPKYLFRKEGQNVTLSCEQNLNHDAMYWYRQDPGQGLRLIYYSQIVNDFQKGDIAEGYSVSREKKESFPLTVTSAQKNPTAFYLCASERGAGNQPQHFGDGTRLSIL.

V usage is TRBV13 and J usage is TRBJ2-7; 10 positions agree with TRBD1. This CDR3 is built from 14 residues. V shed 4 bases and J 6 bases; nucleotides not matched to a gene: 6. Germline CDR1 is PRHDT and CDR2 is FYEKMQ (reference sequence). The chain's CDR3 is CASSYDRGRGEQYF. CDR3 nucleotide sequence: TGTGCCAGCAGCTATGACAGGGGGCGCGGCGAGCAGTACTTC.

This rearrangement joins TRBV18 to TRBJ2-7; 8 bases line up with TRBD2. The V gene's germline CDR1 is KGHSH and CDR2 LQKENI. J lost 4 bases, V lost 3 bases, and 8 bases had no gene match. This CDR3 region has 15 residues. CDR3 nucleotides: TGTGCCAGCTCACCTCGGGGGGGTAGCGATTACGAGCAGTACTTC. Translating it yields CASSPRGGSDYEQYF.

Only a few counts were recorded for this clone. J is TRBJ1-1 and V is TRBV7-2, with a possible D match to TRBD1 (5 bases). The CDR3 contains 14 residues. V dropped 1 base and J dropped 1 base, with 7 bases sitting between them. In germline, CDR1 is SGHTA, CDR2 FQGNSA. This CDR3 reads CASSLGDRNTEAFF. The DNA of the CDR3 is TGTGCCAGCAGCTTAGGAGACAGGAACACTGAAGCTTTCTTT. Filled out from reference TRBV7-2 and TRBJ1-1, the complete variable domain reads GAGVSQSPSNKVTEKGKDVELRCDPISGHTALYWYRQSLGQGLEFLIYFQGNSAPDKSGLPSDRFSAERTGGSVSTLTIQRTQQEDSAVYLCASSLGDRNTEAFFGQGTRLTVV.

The chain has TRBV5-4 and TRBJ1-2; TRBD1 matches at 9 bases. The CDR3 is 15 residues long. Germline trimming cut 4 bases from V and 3 bases from J; bases unmatched to any gene: 7. Germline CDR1 is SGHNT and CDR2 is YYREEE (reference sequence). The CDR3, as DNA: TGTGCCAGCAGCATAACAGGGGGCTCGGACTATGGCTACACCTTC. It translates to CASSITGGSDYGYTF.

This clone turned up a few times. For the CDR3, the DNA is TGTGCCAGCACGAGGGGACAGAGAAAAGATACGCAGTATTTT. Translated: CASTRGQRKDTQYF. The chain has TRBV6-1 and TRBJ2-3; TRBD1 matches 7 bases. This CDR3 is 14 amino acids long. With 7 bases clipped from V and 5 bases from J, the junction kept 9 bases outside the gene matches. Germline lookup yields CDR1 MNHNS and CDR2 SASEGT.

This chain joins TRBV5-8 and TRBJ2-5; a weak D match, TRBD1 (5 bases). Trimming left V 3 bases short and J 5 bases short, with 17 bases between. Germline lookup yields CDR1 SGHTS and CDR2 YDEGEE. This CDR3 is 15 amino acids long. The chain's CDR3 is CASSWRQGRRETQYF. CDR3 DNA: TGTGCCAGCAGCTGGCGGCAGGGCAGACGGGAGACCCAGTACTTC.

The rearrangement links TRBV7-2 to TRBJ2-3, with a tentative D call TRBD2 (5 bases). CDR1 SGHTA and CDR2 FQGNSA come from the germline V gene. Trimming took off 6 bases at V and 6 bases at J, with 10 bases between the two ends. The CDR3 runs to 12 residues. CDR3 nucleotide sequence: TGTGCCAGCAGTAACAGAGGGGATACGCAGTATTTT. Protein sequence: CASSNRGDTQYF.

About this clone itself: One junction end does not reproduce the germline sequence, and a read error may be involved. This sample also contains other DNA sequences that code for the same CDR3. The gene calls are TRBV4-1 and TRBJ2-1, with TRBD2 matching over 13 bases. From germline, CDR1 is MGHRA and CDR2 YSYEKL. The CDR3 is 17 amino acids. DNA for the CDR3: TGCGCCAGTAGCCCGGGACTAGCGGGAAAGACCTACAATGAGCAGTTCTTC. Translated, it gives CASSPGLAGKTYNEQFF.

This rearrangement joins TRBV19 to TRBJ2-5, with a weak D call TRBD1 (5 bases). The CDR3 has 14 residues. V was cut by 5 bases and J by 2 bases, with 12 bases left in between. Germline V gives CDR1 LNHDA, CDR2 SQIVND (reference sequence). In nucleotides, the CDR3 is TGTGCCAGTAGTTTAACAGGATTTCAAGAGACCCAGTACTTC. Translating gives CASSLTGFQETQYF.

The rearrangement links TRBV5-4 to TRBJ2-7, with 8 bases that match TRBD2. Germline CDR1 reads SGHNT; CDR2 reads YYREEE (reference sequence). The CDR3 is 15 amino acids. With V trimmed by 4 bases and J by 6 bases, 12 bases remained unmatched. CDR3 loop: CASSPGRTSLREQYF. The CDR3 coding sequence is TGTGCCAGCAGCCCTGGTAGGACTAGCTTGCGCGAGCAGTACTTC. Full variable domain (outside the CDR3, taken from reference TRBV5-4 and TRBJ2-7): ETGVTQSPTHLIKTRGQQVTLRCSSQSGHNTVSWYQQALGQGPQFIFQYYREEENGRGNFPPRFSGLQFPNYSSELNVNALELDDSALYLCASSPGRTSLREQYFGPGTRLTVT.

J is TRBJ1-2 and V is TRBV21-1; TRBD1, as called in the table, went unchecked against the DNA. TRBV21-1 is a pseudogene. This CDR3 is built from 13 residues. This CDR3 is CASSSRQNYGYTF. Here the CDR3 DNA reads TGTGCCAGCAGCTCTCGACAGAACTATGGCTACACCTTC.

The chain links TRBV10-3 to TRBJ1-2, with unresolved D. V shed 4 bases and J shed 13 bases, with 10 bases lying between them. The CDR3 length is 10 residues. Germline V gene sequence: CDR1 ENHRY, CDR2 SYGVKD. The CDR3 loop is CAISGGGFTF. DNA for the CDR3: TGTGCCATCAGTGGTGGAGGTTTCACCTTC.

This clone has just a few counts. The gene calls are TRBV27 and TRBJ2-7; D is undetermined. Trimming removed 0 bases from V and 0 bases from J, with 6 bases in between. Germline V CDR1 and CDR2: MNHEY, SMNVEV (reference sequence). The CDR3 sequence is 14 residues long. The CDR3 DNA is TGTGCCAGCAGTTTATCGGCCAGCTCCTACGAGCAGTACTTC. Translating it yields CASSLSASSYEQYF.

This chain joins TRBV7-2 and TRBJ2-7; a possible D gene is TRBD1 (5 bases). Trimming removed 6 bases at V and 3 bases at J, with 18 bases between. The CDR3 is 15 residues long. In germline, CDR1 is SGHTA, CDR2 FQGNSA. The CDR3 DNA is TGTGCCAGCAGTAATATGGGGCTACCCAACTACGAGCAGTACTTC. This gives the protein CASSNMGLPNYEQYF.

This clone was seen only once. The chain employs TRBV7-2 and TRBJ1-3, with TRBD1 matching 8 bases. The CDR3 extends over 19 amino acids. V lost 2 bases, J lost 0 bases, and 12 bases stayed unmatched. The germline gives CDR1 SGHTA, CDR2 FQGNSA. The CDR3 nucleotides read TGTGCCAGCAGCTTATTCCCTATTCGGGACAGGAGCTCTGGAAACACCATATATTTT. Translating gives CASSLFPIRDRSSGNTIYF.

The chain employs TRBV9 and TRBJ1-4; TRBD1 might be the D (6 bases). Germline V gene data show CDR1 as SGDLS and CDR2 as YYNGEE. V lost 1 base and J 6 bases, leaving 19 bases between the germline ends. This CDR3 has 17 residues. In nucleotides, the CDR3 is TGTGCCAGCAGCGTAACGGGTCGGGCAGGGGTCGATGAAAAACTGTTTTTT. The encoded protein is CASSVTGRAGVDEKLFF.